This entry describes one T cell receptor beta chain. This CDR3 contains 14 residues. Per the germline V gene, CDR1 is KGHDR and CDR2 is SFDVKD. V was shortened by 0 bases and J by 2 bases, with 6 bases between the two germline ends. These data are taken from a study of blood T cells in healthy people across ages. Combining a sample-barcoded 5' primer with a J-beta primer mix, a second PCR ran for roughly 7 to 12 cycles. MiXCR, run by TCRdb on the 5' RACE reads, gives a single entry per CDR3 protein. The sample holds 800,000 or so distinct CDR3 sequences; about 62% are singletons and the top ten take 28%.

V gene TRBV24-1 combines with J gene TRBJ1-2; D is unclear. This receptor was identified in a man in his thirties or forties in good health. Sequenced input: blood. The CDR3 is CATSDLRTNYGYTF. In DNA form, the CDR3 reads TGTGCCACCAGTGATTTGCGGACGAACTATGGCTACACCTTC.